Here is one T cell receptor beta chain with its context. The antigen is unknown. The length of the CDR3 is 14 residues. Germline values: CDR1 SEHNR, CDR2 FQNEAQ (reference sequence). With V trimmed by 7 bases and J by 3 bases, 5 bases remained unmatched. This sample is drawn from a study of lymphopenia after photon versus proton radiotherapy. General study results and limits: Survival link was tested only in deceased patients; proton benefit remains a possibility.

Using immunoSEQ multiplex PCR, the repertoire was profiled, and TCRdb retains in-frame clones only, with some absent. The sample has approximately 20,000 clones; 88% are singletons. The TCR was taken from a man in his 70s with pancreatic cancer. This rearrangement joins TRBV7-9 to TRBJ1-4; 7 nucleotides line up with TRBD1. The sample in question was peripheral blood, obtained from a patient treated with proton-based radiotherapy. The CDR3 region is CASIRQGANEKLFF. DNA for the CDR3: TGTGCCAGCATACGACAGGGAGCTAATGAAAAACTGTTTTTT.